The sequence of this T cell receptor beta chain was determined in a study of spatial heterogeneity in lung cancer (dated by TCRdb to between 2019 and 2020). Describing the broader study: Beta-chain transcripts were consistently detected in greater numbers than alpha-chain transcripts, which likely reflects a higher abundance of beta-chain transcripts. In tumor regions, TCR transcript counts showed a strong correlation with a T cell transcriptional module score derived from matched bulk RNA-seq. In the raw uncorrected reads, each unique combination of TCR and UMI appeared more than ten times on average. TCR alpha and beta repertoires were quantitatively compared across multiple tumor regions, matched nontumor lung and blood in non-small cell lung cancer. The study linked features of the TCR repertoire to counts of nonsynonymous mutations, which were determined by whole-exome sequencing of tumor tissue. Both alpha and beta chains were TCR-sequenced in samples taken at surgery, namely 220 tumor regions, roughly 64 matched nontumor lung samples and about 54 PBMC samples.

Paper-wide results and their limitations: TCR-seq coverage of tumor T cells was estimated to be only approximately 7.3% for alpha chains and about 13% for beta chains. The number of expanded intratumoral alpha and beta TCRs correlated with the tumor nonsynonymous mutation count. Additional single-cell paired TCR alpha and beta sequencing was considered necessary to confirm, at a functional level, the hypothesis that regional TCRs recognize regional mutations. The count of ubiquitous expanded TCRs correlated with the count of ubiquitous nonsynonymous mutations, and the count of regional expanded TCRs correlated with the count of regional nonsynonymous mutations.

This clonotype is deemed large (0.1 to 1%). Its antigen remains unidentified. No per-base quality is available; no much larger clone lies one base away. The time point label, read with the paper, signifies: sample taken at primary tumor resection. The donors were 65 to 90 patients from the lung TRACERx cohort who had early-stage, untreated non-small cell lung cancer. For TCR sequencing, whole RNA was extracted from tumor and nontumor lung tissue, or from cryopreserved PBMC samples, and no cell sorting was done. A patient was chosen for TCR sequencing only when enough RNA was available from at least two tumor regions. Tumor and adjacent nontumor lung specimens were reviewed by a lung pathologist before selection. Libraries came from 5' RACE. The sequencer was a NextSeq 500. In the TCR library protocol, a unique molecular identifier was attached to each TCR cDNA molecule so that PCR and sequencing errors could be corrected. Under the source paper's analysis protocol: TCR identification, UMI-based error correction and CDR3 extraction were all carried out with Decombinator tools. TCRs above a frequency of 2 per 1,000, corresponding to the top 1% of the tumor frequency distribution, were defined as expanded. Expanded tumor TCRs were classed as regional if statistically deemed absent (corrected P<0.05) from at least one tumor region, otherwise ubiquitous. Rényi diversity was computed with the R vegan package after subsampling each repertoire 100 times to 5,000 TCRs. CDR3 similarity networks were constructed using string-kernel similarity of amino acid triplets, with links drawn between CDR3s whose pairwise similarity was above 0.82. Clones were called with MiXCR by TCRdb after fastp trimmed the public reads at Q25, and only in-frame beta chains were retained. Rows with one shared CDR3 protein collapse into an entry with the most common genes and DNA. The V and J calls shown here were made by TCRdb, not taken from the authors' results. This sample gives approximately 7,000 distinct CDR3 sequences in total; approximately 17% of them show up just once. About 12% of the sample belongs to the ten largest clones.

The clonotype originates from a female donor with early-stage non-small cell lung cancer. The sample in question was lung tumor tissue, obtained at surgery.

The DNA reads as follows: TGCGCCAGCAGCCAAGACAGGGGTCCCTATGGCTACACCTTC. This gives the protein CASSQDRGPYGYTF. Recombination connected TRBV4-3 to TRBJ1-2; the D region possibly corresponds to TRBD1 (6 bases align). CDR1 and CDR2, per the germline V gene, are LGHNA and YSLEER. Taken from cysteine to phenylalanine, the CDR3 has 14 residues. The kept DNA is CDR3 alone, 42 bases in frame from the first base. V is pared back by 0 bases and J by 4 bases, with 9 bases lying between the germline termini.